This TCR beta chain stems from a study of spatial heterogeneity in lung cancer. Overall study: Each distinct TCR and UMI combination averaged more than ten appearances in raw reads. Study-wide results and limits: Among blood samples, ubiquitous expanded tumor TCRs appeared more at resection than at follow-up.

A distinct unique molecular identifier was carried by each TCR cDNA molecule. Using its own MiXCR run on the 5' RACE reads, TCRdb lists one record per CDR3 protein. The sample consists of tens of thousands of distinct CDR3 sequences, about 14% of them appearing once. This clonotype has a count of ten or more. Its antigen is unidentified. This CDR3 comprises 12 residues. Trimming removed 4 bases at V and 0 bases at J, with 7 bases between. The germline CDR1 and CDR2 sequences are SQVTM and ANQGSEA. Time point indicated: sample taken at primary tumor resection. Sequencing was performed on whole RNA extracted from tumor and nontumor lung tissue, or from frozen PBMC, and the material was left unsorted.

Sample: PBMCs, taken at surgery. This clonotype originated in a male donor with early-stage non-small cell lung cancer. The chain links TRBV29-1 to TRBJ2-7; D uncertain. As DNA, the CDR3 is TGCAGCGTTGGCCATAGCTCCTACGAGCAGTACTTC. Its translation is CSVGHSSYEQYF.